Following are 14 T cell receptor beta chains from one sample sequenced in a study of blood T cell repertoires in COVID-19. Only in-frame clones appear in the TCRdb table, and some are missing; sequencing was by immunoSEQ multiplex PCR. This sample has more than 50,000 clones; around 80% occur once, and the top ten carry 9% to 10%. Sequencing was done on a sample of peripheral blood. The receptor set was obtained from a human donor in a cohort sampled during active COVID-19.

The chain employs TRBV19 and TRBJ2-1; D is perhaps TRBD2 (6 bases). CDR1 is LNHDA and CDR2 is SQIVND in the germline V gene (reference sequence). The CDR3 has 15 residues. Trimming left V 5 bases short and J 6 bases short, with 17 bases between. The CDR3 sequence: CASSPRVADPNEQFF. The CDR3 region has the DNA TGTGCCAGTAGTCCGCGGGTAGCGGACCCCAATGAGCAGTTCTTC.

This sequence joins TRBV24-1 and TRBJ2-1; D is unresolved. CDR1 KGHDR and CDR2 SFDVKD come from the germline V gene. Trimming removed 9 bases at V and 9 bases at J, with 14 bases between. The CDR3 has 12 amino acids. DNA for the CDR3: TGTGCCACCTCCTCATCGGAGCGTGAGCAGTTCTTC. Translation gives CATSSSEREQFF.

This chain uses TRBV25-1 with TRBJ1-5; perhaps TRBD1 as D (6 bases). The CDR3 is made up of 16 amino acids. V was clipped by 1 base and J by 7 bases, with 17 bases between them. Germline V lookup: CDR1 MGHDK, CDR2 SYGVNS. CDR3 region: CASSESSGGARQPQHF. For the CDR3, the DNA is TGTGCCAGCAGTGAATCATCGGGGGGGGCACGGCAGCCCCAGCATTTT.

The CDR3 sequence is CASSPGQGLNYGYTF. The CDR3, as DNA: TGTGCCAGCAGCCCGGGACAAGGACTTAACTATGGCTACACCTTC. V and J are TRBV7-2 and TRBJ1-2, with D maybe TRBD1 (6 bases). Germline CDR1 and CDR2: SGHTA and FQGNSA. V was shortened by 5 bases and J by 1 base, with 14 bases between the two germline ends. The CDR3 sequence is 15 residues long.

This clone has only a few counts. The rearrangement joins TRBV18 to TRBJ2-6, with a possible D match to TRBD2 (6 bases). CDR3 size: 14 residues. Between the trimmed V and J ends, which lost 4 bases and 13 bases, there was a span of 17 bases. From germline, CDR1 is KGHSH and CDR2 LQKENI. CDR3 in DNA: TGTGCCAGCTCACGAAAAGGGACTGCGGAGGTCCTGACTTTC. This encodes CASSRKGTAEVLTF.

V gene TRBV30 combines with J gene TRBJ1-5, with D unclear. V lost 0 bases and J lost 4, with 13 bases in between. From germline, CDR1 is GTSNPN and CDR2 SVGIG (reference sequence). This CDR3 has 15 amino acids. CDR3 nucleotides: TGTGCCTGGAGTGTAAGGGCGGCGGGGAATCAGCCCCAGCATTTT. Protein product: CAWSVRAAGNQPQHF.

This rearrangement joins TRBV4-3 to TRBJ2-7; D unresolved. The CDR3 has 16 residues. The germline V gene encodes CDR1 LGHNA and CDR2 YSLEER. With 1 base removed from V and 1 base from J, the gap between germline ends came to 14 bases. The CDR3 sequence is CASSQGYPPSSYEQYF. DNA of the CDR3: TGCGCCAGCAGCCAAGGCTACCCTCCCTCTTCCTACGAGCAGTACTTC.

This chain connects TRBV6-2 or TRBV6-3 to TRBJ2-5, with D tentatively TRBD1 (8 bases). CDR1 is MNHEY and CDR2 is SVGEGT in the germline V gene. CDR3 length equals 14 residues. V was cut by 8 bases and J by 3 bases, with 16 bases left in between. Here the CDR3 reads CASRRTGREETQYF. Here the CDR3 DNA reads TGTGCCAGCCGCCGGACAGGGAGGGAAGAGACCCAGTACTTC.

V and J are TRBV28 and TRBJ2-3; D is possibly TRBD2 (5 bases). Germline CDR1 reads MDHEN; CDR2 reads SYDVKM. The CDR3 totals 16 residues. Trimming left V 2 bases short and J 2 bases short, with 14 bases between. The CDR3 protein is CASSLGSGRYTDTQYF. CDR3 in DNA: TGTGCCAGCAGTTTAGGTTCGGGAAGATACACAGATACGCAGTATTTT.

The genes are TRBV7-9 and TRBJ1-4; D call uncertain. This CDR3 region has 12 residues. The germline V gene has CDR1 SEHNR and CDR2 FQNEAQ (reference sequence). V was pared by 1 base and J by 13 bases, with 10 bases between. The CDR3 DNA is TGTGCCAGCAGCTTAGTGTCGGAGGGACTGTTTTTT. It yields the protein CASSLVSEGLFF.

J is TRBJ1-2 and V is TRBV18, with a tentative D call TRBD1 (5 bases). Deletions cut 1 base from V and 8 bases from J, with 11 bases between. Germline CDR1 and CDR2: KGHSH and LQKENI. CDR3 length: 13 amino acids. The CDR3 region has the DNA TGTGCCAGCTCACCACAAGGGGATAGGGGCTACACCTTC. It yields the protein CASSPQGDRGYTF.

In this sample, this clone turned up once. The chain couples TRBV5-1 to TRBJ2-1; D not certain. From germline, CDR1 is SGHRS and CDR2 YFSETQ. The CDR3 has 13 amino acids. The V and J ends lost 2 bases and 6 bases respectively, with 9 bases between them. The DNA for the CDR3 is TGCGCCAGCAGCTTCAACTCCCTCAATGAGCAGTTCTTC. It is translated as CASSFNSLNEQFF.

This sequence joins TRBV18 and TRBJ2-7; 7 bases are shared with TRBD1. Trimming at V came to 6 bases and at J to 3 bases, leaving 5 bases not matched to a gene. The CDR3 loop spans 13 amino acids. The germline gives CDR1 KGHSH, CDR2 LQKENI. The CDR3 DNA is TGTGCCAGCTCTGACAGGGAGCTCTACGAGCAGTACTTC. Its protein is CASSDRELYEQYF.

V and J are TRBV24-1 and TRBJ1-1; TRBD1 might be the D (6 bases). Trimming shortened V by 2 bases and J by 5 bases, and 11 bases separated the two germline ends. The CDR3 loop spans 14 amino acids. Germline CDR1 reads KGHDR; CDR2 reads SFDVKD. The CDR3 DNA sequence: TGTGCCACCAGTGATTCGGGGGGGGCGACTGAAGCTTTCTTT. Amino acid sequence: CATSDSGGATEAFF.